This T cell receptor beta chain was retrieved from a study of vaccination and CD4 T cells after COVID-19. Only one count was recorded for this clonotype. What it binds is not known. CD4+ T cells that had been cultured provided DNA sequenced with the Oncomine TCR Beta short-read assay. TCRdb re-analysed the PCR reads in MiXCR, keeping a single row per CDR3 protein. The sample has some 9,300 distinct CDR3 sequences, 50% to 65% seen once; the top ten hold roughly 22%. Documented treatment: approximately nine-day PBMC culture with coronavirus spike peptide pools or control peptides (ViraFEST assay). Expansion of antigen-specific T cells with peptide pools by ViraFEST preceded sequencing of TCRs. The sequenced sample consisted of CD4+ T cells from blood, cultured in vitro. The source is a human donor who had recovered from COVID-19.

This CDR3 reads CASSPRRGYTF. The CDR3 bases are TGTGCCAGCAGTCCCCGGAGAGGCTACACCTTC. V is TRBV28 and J is TRBJ1-2; D not certain. The CDR3 runs 11 residues. Germline V gene data show CDR1 as MDHEN and CDR2 as SYDVKM. Deletions cut 5 bases from V and 8 bases from J, with 9 bases between.